This TCR beta chain was retrieved from a study of graft-versus-host responses after intestinal transplantation. Study at large: Grafts were multivisceral, liver-intestinal, or isolated intestinal.

Regarding the study as a whole: Graft-donor T cell macrochimerism coincided with high graft-versus-host to host-versus-graft clonal ratios in allografts. GvH clones were identified in recipient marrow, with some first appearing in ileum or blood.

Some clones are missing from TCRdb's copy, which holds only in-frame ones; the method was immunoSEQ multiplex PCR. The sample shows about 100,000 clones, roughly 91% of them seen only once. On this clone: Its antigen remains unidentified.

This sequence was found in a human donor who was the organ donor for an intestinal transplant. Sequenced material: unstimulated CD4+ T cells sorted from spleen or lymph node cells, taken before transplant.

CDR3 in amino acids: CASSQDWTGPFSGANVLTF. In DNA form, the CDR3 reads TGTGCCAGCAGCCAAGATTGGACAGGGCCTTTCTCTGGGGCCAACGTCCTGACTTTC. This chain connects TRBV4-2 to TRBJ2-6, with 8 nucleotides matching TRBD1. Germline V gives CDR1 LGHNA, CDR2 YNFKEQ. The CDR3 runs 19 residues. Losses at the gene ends were 0 bases for V and 0 bases for J; bases not matched to a gene: 7.